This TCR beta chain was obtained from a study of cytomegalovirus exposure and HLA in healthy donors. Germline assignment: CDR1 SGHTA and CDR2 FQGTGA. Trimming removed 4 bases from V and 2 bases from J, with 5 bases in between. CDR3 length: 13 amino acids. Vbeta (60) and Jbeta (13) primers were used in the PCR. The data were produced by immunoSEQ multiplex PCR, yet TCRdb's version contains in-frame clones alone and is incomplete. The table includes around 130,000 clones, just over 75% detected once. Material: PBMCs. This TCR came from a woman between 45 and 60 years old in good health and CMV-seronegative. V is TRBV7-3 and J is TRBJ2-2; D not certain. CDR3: CASSSPNTGELFF. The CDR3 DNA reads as TGTGCCAGCAGCTCTCCCAACACCGGGGAGCTGTTTTTT.